This T cell receptor (beta chain) appears in the sequencing data of a study of metastatic and nonmetastatic thyroid tumors. There were no patients who had received any treatment before thyroid surgery. TCRdb re-analyzed the PCR reads using MiXCR. The repertoire holds roughly 30,000 clones, with around 3.9% as singletons. This clone has ten or more counts. The sequenced material came from blood. The receptor was isolated from a male donor with papillary thyroid cancer or a benign thyroid nodule (not recorded which). Some clones in this sample may be carry-over from other donors' samples.

CDR3 sequence (DNA): TGCAGAACCCAGAGTCTACTGAACACTGAAGCTTTCTTT. Protein sequence: CRTQSLLNTEAFF. J is TRBJ1-1 and V is TRBV20-1, with D unclear. Looked up from germline, CDR1 is DFQATT and CDR2 is SNEGSKA (reference sequence). The CDR3 sequence is 13 residues long.